These T cell receptor beta chains were read from a single sample in a study of shared clonotypes between healthy human individuals. Using immunoSEQ multiplex PCR, the repertoire was profiled, and TCRdb retains in-frame clones only, with some absent. The sample consists of about 1 million clones, roughly 75% of them appearing once. The sequenced material came from memory CD4+ T cells sorted from blood. These receptors were collected from a man aged 18 to 30 in good health. Both conserved end residues are part of each CDR3. Each record gives: clone size, V gene, D gene, J gene, CDR3 DNA, CDR3 protein. The D gene is left open where the match is weak. Some rows mark clone size as missing; the rest say once, few, many or name a class of expanded clone.

clone size: NA
V gene: TRBV2
D gene: NA
J gene: TRBJ2-5
CDR3 DNA: TGTGCCAGCAGTGAACAGTTCCAAGAGACCCAGTACTTC
CDR3 protein: CASSEQFQETQYF

clone size: NA
V gene: TRBV18
D gene: NA
J gene: TRBJ2-7
CDR3 DNA: TGTGCCAGCTCACCTTTGCCCGGGGTCGAGCAGTACTTC
CDR3 protein: CASSPLPGVEQYF

clone size: NA
V gene: TRBV2
D gene: NA
J gene: TRBJ2-5
CDR3 DNA: TGTGCCAGCAGGCCGATGGTGGTCTTCCCGACCCAGTACTTC
CDR3 protein: CASRPMVVFPTQYF

clone size: NA
V gene: TRBV11-2
D gene: TRBD1
J gene: TRBJ1-2
CDR3 DNA: TGTGCCAGCAGCTTAGCCCCGGGACAGGCGCCGGGCACCTTC
CDR3 protein: CASSLAPGQAPGTF

clone size: many
V gene: TRBV19
D gene: NA
J gene: TRBJ1-2
CDR3 DNA: TGTGCCAGTAAGGAATCTAACTATGGCTACACCTTC
CDR3 protein: CASKESNYGYTF

clone size: NA
V gene: TRBV18
D gene: NA
J gene: TRBJ2-3
CDR3 DNA: TGTGCCAGCTACCCGGGATCTACGGGCGCAGATACGCAGTATTTT
CDR3 protein: CASYPGSTGADTQYF

clone size: NA
V gene: TRBV7-2
D gene: NA
J gene: TRBJ2-3
CDR3 DNA: TGTGCCAGCAGCTTGGGATACGGTAGCACAGATACGCAGTATTTT
CDR3 protein: CASSLGYGSTDTQYF

clone size: NA
V gene: TRBV30
D gene: TRBD1
J gene: TRBJ2-2
CDR3 DNA: TGTGCCTGGGACAGGGGGCAGCGCGGGGAGCTGTTTTTT
CDR3 protein: CAWDRGQRGELFF

clone size: many
V gene: TRBV30
D gene: NA
J gene: TRBJ2-1
CDR3 DNA: TGTGCCTGGAGTACTAATGAGCAGTTCTTC
CDR3 protein: CAWSTNEQFF

clone size: NA
V gene: TRBV19
D gene: NA
J gene: TRBJ2-3
CDR3 DNA: TGTGCCAGTAGTGAGCAGGGGCCACCGTCGGATACGCAGTATTTT
CDR3 protein: CASSEQGPPSDTQYF

clone size: NA
V gene: TRBV11-2
D gene: NA
J gene: TRBJ2-1
CDR3 DNA: TGTGCCAGCAGCTTAGAAGGGAGGCAGACTTCCTACAATGAGCAGTTCTTC
CDR3 protein: CASSLEGRQTSYNEQFF

clone size: once
V gene: TRBV5-1
D gene: TRBD2
J gene: TRBJ2-3
CDR3 DNA: TGCGCCAGCAGCTTGGAGGGGACTAGTAGTGTAGATACGCAGTATTTT
CDR3 protein: CASSLEGTSSVDTQYF

clone size: NA
V gene: TRBV5-6
D gene: NA
J gene: TRBJ1-1
CDR3 DNA: TGTGCCAGCAGCTTGCGTTTTACTGAAGCTTTCTTT
CDR3 protein: CASSLRFTEAFF

clone size: NA
V gene: TRBV10-3
D gene: NA
J gene: TRBJ1-1
CDR3 DNA: TGTGCCATCAGTGGGGCGGGGAACACTGAAGCTTTCTTT
CDR3 protein: CAISGAGNTEAFF

clone size: NA
V gene: TRBV5-4
D gene: NA
J gene: TRBJ2-2
CDR3 DNA: TGTGCCAGCAGCCAAGACGGGAACTGGGCCGGGGAGCTGTTTTTT
CDR3 protein: CASSQDGNWAGELFF

clone size: NA
V gene: TRBV7-4
D gene: NA
J gene: TRBJ1-3
CDR3 DNA: TGTGCCAGCAGCCCACCGGGACGTGCCGTCTCTGGAAACACCATATATTTT
CDR3 protein: CASSPPGRAVSGNTIYF

clone size: NA
V gene: TRBV28
D gene: TRBD1
J gene: TRBJ2-2
CDR3 DNA: TGTGCCAGCAGTTTAACGGGACAGGGTATCCTAAACACCGGGGAGCTGTTTTTT
CDR3 protein: CASSLTGQGILNTGELFF

clone size: many
V gene: TRBV6-5
D gene: TRBD2
J gene: TRBJ2-7
CDR3 DNA: TGTGCCAGCAGCCGGACTAGCGGCTACGAGCAGTACTTC
CDR3 protein: CASSRTSGYEQYF

clone size: NA
V gene: TRBV4-2
D gene: NA
J gene: TRBJ2-3
CDR3 DNA: TGTGCCAGCAGCCAAGGTCGGACGGATACGCAGTATTTT
CDR3 protein: CASSQGRTDTQYF

clone size: once
V gene: TRBV7-9
D gene: NA
J gene: TRBJ1-4
CDR3 DNA: TGTGCCAGCAGGCGGGGAGGGGCTGATGAAAAACTGTTTTTT
CDR3 protein: CASRRGGADEKLFF

clone size: few
V gene: TRBV19
D gene: NA
J gene: TRBJ2-3
CDR3 DNA: TGTGCCAGTAGTATAGGAGGGTTGGCAGATACGCAGTATTTT
CDR3 protein: CASSIGGLADTQYF

clone size: once
V gene: TRBV30
D gene: NA
J gene: TRBJ2-3
CDR3 DNA: TGTGCCTGGCAAGCGGAAAAACCCACAGATACGCAGTATTTT
CDR3 protein: CAWQAEKPTDTQYF

clone size: NA
V gene: TRBV27
D gene: TRBD1
J gene: TRBJ2-7
CDR3 DNA: TGTGCCAGCAGTTTAAGGGACAGGGACTACGAGCAGTACTTC
CDR3 protein: CASSLRDRDYEQYF

clone size: NA
V gene: TRBV5-6
D gene: TRBD1
J gene: TRBJ1-2
CDR3 DNA: TGTGCCAGCAGCTTGGGGCAGGGGGCTTGGTATGGCTACACCTTC
CDR3 protein: CASSLGQGAWYGYTF

clone size: NA
V gene: TRBV9
D gene: NA
J gene: TRBJ2-1
CDR3 DNA: TGTGCCAGCAGCCGCCCCAGCAGTTACGGTGAGCAGTTCTTC
CDR3 protein: CASSRPSSYGEQFF

clone size: NA
V gene: TRBV7-9
D gene: NA
J gene: TRBJ1-4
CDR3 DNA: TGTGCCAGCACCCGGGGGGCAAATGAAAAACTGTTTTTT
CDR3 protein: CASTRGANEKLFF

clone size: NA
V gene: TRBV7-9
D gene: TRBD2
J gene: TRBJ2-5
CDR3 DNA: TGTGCCAGCAGCTCCCCCGGGACTAGCCAAGAGACCCAGTACTTC
CDR3 protein: CASSSPGTSQETQYF

clone size: NA
V gene: TRBV18
D gene: TRBD2
J gene: TRBJ2-5
CDR3 DNA: TGTGCCAGCTCACCCCAGTTAGCGGGGGACCAAGAGACCCAGTACTTC
CDR3 protein: CASSPQLAGDQETQYF

clone size: NA
V gene: TRBV28
D gene: NA
J gene: TRBJ1-5
CDR3 DNA: TGTGCCAGCAGTCGGGGTGGTAGCAATCAGCCCCAGCATTTT
CDR3 protein: CASSRGGSNQPQHF

clone size: few
V gene: TRBV27
D gene: NA
J gene: TRBJ2-7
CDR3 DNA: TGTGCCAGCAGTTTAAGTTACAGATCCCCCTACGAGCAGTACTTC
CDR3 protein: CASSLSYRSPYEQYF

clone size: few
V gene: TRBV5-4
D gene: NA
J gene: TRBJ1-2
CDR3 DNA: TGTGCCAGCAGCTTGGCTGGGGTCTATGGCTACACCTTC
CDR3 protein: CASSLAGVYGYTF

clone size: NA
V gene: TRBV9
D gene: NA
J gene: TRBJ2-7
CDR3 DNA: TGTGCCAGCAGCCCCCGACAGGTTAGCTCCTACGAGCAGTACTTC
CDR3 protein: CASSPRQVSSYEQYF

clone size: NA
V gene: TRBV5-4
D gene: NA
J gene: TRBJ1-3
CDR3 DNA: TGTGCCAGCAGCTTGTTGAAGGACCGCTCTGGAAACACCATATATTTT
CDR3 protein: CASSLLKDRSGNTIYF

clone size: once
V gene: TRBV10-3
D gene: NA
J gene: TRBJ2-7
CDR3 DNA: TGTGCCACAAGCCGGGACTTGAACGAGCAGTACTTC
CDR3 protein: CATSRDLNEQYF

clone size: NA
V gene: TRBV5-1
D gene: NA
J gene: TRBJ2-2
CDR3 DNA: TGCGCCAGCAGCCCCGGAGGCGCGAACACCGGGGAGCTGTTTTTT
CDR3 protein: CASSPGGANTGELFF

clone size: NA
V gene: TRBV10-3
D gene: TRBD2
J gene: TRBJ2-2
CDR3 DNA: TGTGCCATCAGTCCGCGAACGGGGGGGCAAAACACCGGGGAGCTGTTTTTT
CDR3 protein: CAISPRTGGQNTGELFF

clone size: few
V gene: TRBV10-3
D gene: TRBD2
J gene: TRBJ2-1
CDR3 DNA: TGTGCCATCAGTACTAAAGCGGGGGGCGGTAATGAGCAGTTCTTC
CDR3 protein: CAISTKAGGGNEQFF

clone size: many
V gene: TRBV4-3
D gene: NA
J gene: TRBJ2-7
CDR3 DNA: TGCGCCAGCAGCCGGGGGGACTTCAACGACGAGCAGTACTTC
CDR3 protein: CASSRGDFNDEQYF

clone size: NA
V gene: TRBV18
D gene: TRBD2
J gene: TRBJ2-1
CDR3 DNA: TGTGCCAGCTCACCAGGTCTAGCGGGGCTCAATGAGCAGTTCTTC
CDR3 protein: CASSPGLAGLNEQFF

clone size: few
V gene: TRBV6-1
D gene: NA
J gene: TRBJ1-6
CDR3 DNA: TGTGCCAGCAGTGAACCGGGACCAAGTGGATGGAATTCACCCCTCCACTTT
CDR3 protein: CASSEPGPSGWNSPLHF

clone size: NA
V gene: TRBV10-3
D gene: NA
J gene: TRBJ2-3
CDR3 DNA: TGTGCCATCAGTGACTTGACAGGTAGCACAGATACGCAGTATTTT
CDR3 protein: CAISDLTGSTDTQYF

clone size: NA
V gene: TRBV5-6
D gene: NA
J gene: TRBJ2-7
CDR3 DNA: TGTGCCAGCAGCTTTGGGCAGGCCAGCTACGAGCAGTACTTC
CDR3 protein: CASSFGQASYEQYF

clone size: NA
V gene: TRBV6-1
D gene: NA
J gene: TRBJ1-1
CDR3 DNA: TGTGCCAGCAGTGAATCACAGGGTGGCGCTGAAGCTTTCTTT
CDR3 protein: CASSESQGGAEAFF

clone size: NA
V gene: TRBV29-1
D gene: TRBD2
J gene: TRBJ2-7
CDR3 DNA: TGCAGCGTTGATCTCGGGGTGACTAGCGGGAGAGGTGGAGGATTGAGCTACGAGCAGTACTTC
CDR3 protein: CSVDLGVTSGRGGGLSYEQYF

clone size: NA
V gene: TRBV28
D gene: TRBD2
J gene: TRBJ2-5
CDR3 DNA: TGTGCCAGCAGTTCTCCTAGCGGGGGGGTAGAGACCCAGTACTTC
CDR3 protein: CASSSPSGGVETQYF

clone size: once
V gene: TRBV4-3
D gene: NA
J gene: TRBJ2-2
CDR3 DNA: TGCGCCAGCAGCCAAGAGGGGGTAAAGACCGGGGAGCTGTTTTTT
CDR3 protein: CASSQEGVKTGELFF

clone size: NA
V gene: TRBV6-6
D gene: TRBD1
J gene: TRBJ2-2
CDR3 DNA: TGTGCCAGCAGTGACCGGGACAGAGAGCTGTTTTTT
CDR3 protein: CASSDRDRELFF

clone size: few
V gene: TRBV18
D gene: NA
J gene: TRBJ2-7
CDR3 DNA: TGTGCCAGCTCACGGGATGTGGGATACGAGCAGTACTTC
CDR3 protein: CASSRDVGYEQYF

clone size: NA
V gene: TRBV7-3
D gene: NA
J gene: TRBJ2-2
CDR3 DNA: TGTGCCAGCAGCTTGGGGGCGAACACCGGGGAGCTGTTTTTT
CDR3 protein: CASSLGANTGELFF